The source of this T cell receptor beta chain is a study of cytomegalovirus exposure and HLA in healthy donors. General observations from the study: The CMV antigen specificity of a few CMV-associated chains was confirmed through in vitro analysis.

Researchers ran the PCR with 60 Vbeta and 13 Jbeta primers. TCRdb's table, derived via immunoSEQ multiplex PCR, lists solely in-frame clones and lacks some. Of some 110,000 clones detected, 73% appear once; the ten largest clones hold roughly 0.9%. Germline loops: CDR1 SGHDT, CDR2 YYEEEE. CDR3 size: 16 residues. V lost 3 bases and J 9 bases, leaving 22 bases between the germline ends. As concerns this clone: The antigen remains unidentified.

Sequenced input: PBMCs. The sequence was collected from a woman aged 25 to 39 in good health and CMV-seronegative. The chain has TRBV5-6 and TRBJ2-1, with D perhaps TRBD1 (6 bases). The CDR3 protein is CASSYTTQGLRGEQFF. The DNA for the CDR3 is TGTGCCAGCAGCTACACAACACAGGGTTTACGGGGTGAGCAGTTCTTC.